This T cell receptor (beta chain) was documented in a study of OX40 agonist ivuxolimab in advanced cancers. Study-level information: It was ivuxolimab, an agonistic anti-OX40 (CD134) antibody, that patients were treated with. A mean age of approximately 60 years, range about 23 to 90, was recorded, and approximately 80% were male. Patients with prior anti-PD-1, anti-PD-L1 or anti-CTLA-4 therapy were eligible; about 40% had some.

The method was immunoSEQ multiplex PCR; TCRdb's version includes in-frame clones alone and lacks a portion of them. The sample has around 54,000 clones, approximately 90% seen once. CDR3 length: 12 residues. V lost 1 base and J 4 bases, leaving 4 bases between the germline ends. The germline CDR1 and CDR2 sequences are SGHTA and FQGNSA. The genes are TRBV7-2 and TRBJ1-2; D is unclear. The sequencing used CD4+ or CD8+ T cells sorted from blood, collected in a trial of the OX40 agonist ivuxolimab. This sequence originates from an adult with an advanced solid tumor such as melanoma, head and neck, liver or kidney cancer. The CDR3 protein is CASSLDSYGYTF. The CDR3 DNA reads as TGTGCCAGCAGCTTAGACAGCTATGGCTACACCTTC.